This TCR beta chain derives from a study of cytomegalovirus exposure and HLA in healthy donors. Trimming removed 4 bases from V and 0 bases from J, with 14 bases in between. The CDR3 has 16 residues. Germline CDR1 reads SGHRS; CDR2 reads YFSETQ. Primers for the PCR totalled 60 Vbeta and 13 Jbeta. Libraries were prepared by immunoSEQ multiplex PCR; TCRdb keeps only in-frame clonotypes and omits some of them. The sample contains around 150,000 clones, approximately 80% of which appear only once. This clone was recorded a few times. The chain links TRBV5-1 to TRBJ2-1, with D perhaps matching TRBD2 (6 bases). This TCR was sampled from a male donor in good health and CMV-seropositive. The sample taken for sequencing was PBMCs. The chain's CDR3 is CASSIPSASSYNEQFF. The CDR3 DNA reads TGCGCCAGCAGCATTCCTAGCGCCAGCTCCTACAATGAGCAGTTCTTC.